The entry below describes one T cell receptor beta chain. Its cognate antigen is unknown. The CDR3 sequence is 13 residues long. Germline V lookup: CDR1 MDHEN, CDR2 SYDVKM. V lost 7 bases, J lost 5 bases, and 14 bases lay in between. These data come from a study of cytotoxic CD8 clonotypes in ibrutinib-treated CLL. Looking at the study overall: Overall, about 25 responses were partial and 2 complete; following median roughly 70 months, around 15 patients stayed remitted and about 12 progressed. Study observations and caveats: Clonality measured at baseline exceeded age-matched healthy donors, tracking circulating CD8+ T-cell counts.

Sequenced by immunoSEQ multiplex PCR; TCRdb stores in-frame clones only, minus some. The data hold about 68,000 clones, with approximately 71% observed a single time. The origin of this receptor is a human donor with chronic lymphocytic leukemia. The V and J genes are TRBV28 and TRBJ2-5; D possibly matches TRBD1 or TRBD2 (5 bases each). This specimen consisted of PBMCs, obtained after 12 months of ibrutinib treatment. The CDR3: CASTPLGTETQYF. CDR3 bases: TGTGCCAGCACCCCCTTAGGGACGGAGACCCAGTACTTC. Full variable domain (rest looked up from reference TRBV28 and TRBJ2-5): DVKVTQSSRYLVKRTGEKVFLECVQDMDHENMFWYRQDPGLGLRLIYFSYDVKMKEKGDIPEGYSVSREKKERFSLILESASTNQTSMYLCASTPLGTETQYFGPGTRLLVL.